These 4 T cell receptor beta chains share one sample of origin, sequenced in a study of chemoradiotherapy in HPV16-positive cancers. Data came from immunoSEQ multiplex PCR; TCRdb stores just in-frame clones and leaves some out. The sample shows 25,000 to 35,000 clones, about 87% of them seen only once. Material: blood, obtained from a patient who underwent chemoradiotherapy. Source of these receptors: a human donor with HPV-associated anogenital cancer.

The chain recombines TRBV6-6 with TRBJ2-7; TRBD1 is a possible D gene (6 bases). Germline V lookup: CDR1 MNHNY, CDR2 SVGAGI (reference sequence). The V end was cut by 8 bases, the J end by 1 base, with 9 bases between. This CDR3 comprises 12 residues. The CDR3 region has the DNA TGTGCCAGCGAGAGGGGGTCCTACGAGCAGTACTTC. This encodes CASERGSYEQYF.

The J gene is TRBJ2-1, the V gene TRBV6-5; 10 bases align to TRBD2. Trimming at V came to 8 bases and at J to 5 bases, leaving 9 bases not matched to a gene. The germline gives CDR1 MNHEY, CDR2 SVGAGI. The CDR3 is 15 amino acids. In DNA form, the CDR3 reads TGTGCCAGCGCTCTAAGCGGGGGGGTGGACAATGAGCAGTTCTTC. Its protein is CASALSGGVDNEQFF.

The chain recombines TRBV15 with TRBJ2-3; D uncertain. Looked up from germline, CDR1 is LNHNV and CDR2 is YYDKDF (reference sequence). The V end was cut by 1 base, the J end by 8 bases, with 13 bases between. The CDR3 extends over 14 amino acids. CDR3 coding DNA: TGTGCCACCAGCAGAGGTAGTGGGCTTGGTACGCAGTATTTT. This encodes CATSRGSGLGTQYF.

This clone was counted a few times. The chain employs TRBV21-1 and TRBJ1-2; no DNA check was done on the table's D call, TRBD1. TRBV21-1 represents a pseudogene. The CDR3 runs 15 residues. The DNA of the CDR3 is TGTGCCAGCAGCCTTAGACAGGGCACTAACTATGGCTACACCTTC. Protein product: CASSLRQGTNYGYTF.